This entry features one TCR beta chain sequence. The antigen is undetermined. TCRdb ran MiXCR on the reads and lists one entry per CDR3 protein. The table includes 200,000 or so distinct CDR3 sequences, 35% to 45% detected once. Trimming shortened V by 1 base and J by 6 bases, and 14 bases separated the two germline ends. The germline CDR1 and CDR2 sequences are SGHAT and FQNNGV. CDR3 length equals 15 residues. This sample was included in a study of T cell repertoires in cytomegalovirus infection. Study-wide context: Both a matching HLA type and CMV infection were indicated by public TCR beta signatures.

V gene TRBV11-2 combines with J gene TRBJ2-3; possibly TRBD2 for D (5 bases). Sequenced material: CD8+ T cells from cultured PBMCs, taken from culture after CMV antigen stimulation. This sequence originates from a human donor in good health (CMV status not recorded). Some clones in this sample may be carry-over from other donors' samples. The DNA of the CDR3 is TGTGCCAGCAGCTTAGTTAGCCCGACGGGGGATACGCAGTATTTT. Protein sequence: CASSLVSPTGDTQYF.